This T cell receptor beta chain was recorded in a study of blood T cell repertoires in COVID-19. Study as a whole: From the United States, Italy and Spain came samples of acute and convalescent COVID-19. T cells, B-cell-depleted T cells, or PBMCs supplied cDNA or gDNA.

Per the authors' pipeline: Amplification of reference gene primers was used by the study to estimate nucleated cell counts. The table came from immunoSEQ multiplex PCR; TCRdb's copy has only in-frame clones and leaves some out. From that table come the V and J calls and clone size; the DNA was used to work out D and trimming. This table has about 220,000 clones, around 81% appearing once. Sequenced material: peripheral blood. The clonotype originates from a woman aged 25 to 39 who had recovered from COVID-19.

The DNA for the CDR3 is TGTGCCAGCAGCTTAGTGGTGGGACTCGTATACACCGGGGAGCTGTTTTTT. Translated: CASSLVVGLVYTGELFF. The chain carries TRBV7-8 and TRBJ2-2; D is perhaps TRBD2 (6 bases). This CDR3 is 17 amino acids long. Germline-derived CDR1 and CDR2 are SGHVS and FQNEAQ. V shed 1 base and J shed 3 bases, with 15 bases lying between them. The full variable domain, rest sourced from reference TRBV7-8 and TRBJ2-2, is GAGVSQSPRYKVAKRGQDVALRCDPISGHVSLFWYQQALGQGPEFLTYFQNEAQLDKSGLPSDRFFAERPEGSVSTLKIQRTQQEDSAVYLCASSLVVGLVYTGELFFGEGSRLTVL.